The source of this TCR beta chain is a study of OX40 agonist ivuxolimab in advanced cancers. At the level of the study: Patients' therapy was ivuxolimab, an antibody that acts as an agonist of OX40 (CD134). Every 2 weeks, ivuxolimab was infused into the patients intravenously at between 0.01 and 10 mg/kg. Allowance was made for prior anti-PD-1, anti-PD-L1 or anti-CTLA-4 therapy, and roughly 40% had some.

Profiling relied on immunoSEQ multiplex PCR, and the TCRdb table lists in-frame clones only, not all of them. The sample lists more than 65,000 clones; about 83% were seen once. This clone was picked up one time. This receptor was taken from an adult with an advanced solid tumor such as melanoma, head and neck, liver or kidney cancer. The source was CD4+ or CD8+ T cells sorted from blood, collected in a trial of the OX40 agonist ivuxolimab.

CDR3 protein: CASSWDTTYEQYF. DNA of the CDR3: TGTGCCAGCAGCTGGGACACTACCTACGAGCAGTACTTC. The chain has TRBV7-9 and TRBJ2-7; possibly TRBD1 for D (6 bases). Germline V gene lookup returns CDR1 SEHNR and CDR2 FQNEAQ (reference sequence). V lost 4 bases, J lost 2 bases, and 9 bases lay in between. The CDR3 is made up of 13 amino acids.